The 23 T cell receptor beta chains in this list originate from one sample, sequenced in a study of blood T cell repertoires in COVID-19. Method: immunoSEQ multiplex PCR; TCRdb's copy keeps in-frame clones and lacks some. The sample holds over 200,000 clones; about 90% are singletons and the top ten take 1.9%. Specimen: peripheral blood. Source of these receptors: a man aged 40-49 years with active or convalescent COVID-19.

The V gene is TRBV2, the J gene TRBJ2-1; D is unresolved. Germline CDR1 and CDR2: SNHLY and FYNNEI. This CDR3 spans 15 amino acids. The germline V and J ends were trimmed by 1 base and 7 bases, with 14 bases remaining between them. The CDR3 DNA follows: TGTGCCAGCAGTGAAGAGGTACAAACAGTTAATGAGCAGTTCTTC. Amino acids: CASSEEVQTVNEQFF.

V and J are TRBV18 and TRBJ1-3; TRBD1 might be the D (6 bases). The germline V and J ends were trimmed by 1 base and 0 bases, with 19 bases remaining between them. There are 19 residues in the CDR3. Germline V CDR1 and CDR2: KGHSH, LQKENI. CDR3 residues: CASSPLTGLLESSGNTIYF. The CDR3 coding sequence is TGTGCCAGCTCACCACTTACAGGGCTCCTCGAGAGCTCTGGAAACACCATATATTTT.

V gene TRBV18 combines with J gene TRBJ1-4; 7 bases agree with TRBD1. J gave up 4 bases and V 7 bases, and 9 bases lay outside the gene matches. CDR1 and CDR2 (germline): KGHSH, LQKENI. This CDR3 spans 15 amino acids. The CDR3 region is CASFTGDRSNEKLFF. The DNA for the CDR3 is TGTGCCAGCTTCACCGGGGACAGAAGTAATGAAAAACTGTTTTTT.

The chain carries TRBV5-1 and TRBJ2-1; D perhaps matches TRBD1 (5 bases). The germline V gene encodes CDR1 SGHRS and CDR2 YFSETQ. This CDR3 spans 13 amino acids. The germline V and J ends were trimmed by 4 bases and 3 bases, with 8 bases remaining between them. CDR3 protein: CASSQDNYNEQFF. CDR3 coding DNA: TGCGCCAGCAGCCAGGACAACTACAATGAGCAGTTCTTC.

V usage is TRBV19 and J usage is TRBJ1-2; TRBD1 aligns across 8 bases. J was trimmed by 7 bases and V by 8 bases; bases with no gene match: 3. The CDR3 has 11 residues. In germline, CDR1 is LNHDA, CDR2 SQIVND (reference sequence). CDR3 in DNA: TGTGCCAGTCGGACAGGGCTTGGCTACACCTTC. Its protein is CASRTGLGYTF.

The chain couples TRBV7-9 to TRBJ1-2, with D possibly TRBD1 on 5 matching bases. Germline CDR1 SEHNR, CDR2 FQNEAQ (reference sequence). V was clipped by 5 bases and J by 1 base, with 14 bases between them. This CDR3 has 15 residues. This CDR3 reads CASSASVGVNYGYTF. For the CDR3, the DNA is TGTGCCAGCAGCGCCTCCGTAGGGGTTAACTATGGCTACACCTTC.

The chain recombines TRBV12-5 with TRBJ2-1, with 9 nucleotides matching TRBD2. Germline V gives CDR1 LGHNT, CDR2 FRNRAP. The CDR3 spans 16 residues. V shed 5 bases and J 7 bases; nucleotides not matched to a gene: 12. The CDR3, as DNA: TGTGCTAGTGGTCCCTTGACCGGTAGCGGGAGAAATGAGCAGTTCTTC. Translating gives CASGPLTGSGRNEQFF.

This chain links TRBV27 with TRBJ2-5; tentatively, D is TRBD2 (5 bases). Germline V gene sequence: CDR1 MNHEY, CDR2 SMNVEV (reference sequence). The V gene lost 5 bases and the J gene lost 10 bases, with 14 bases spanning the gap. This CDR3 contains 12 residues. The CDR3 loop is CASSHPSGYQYF. The CDR3 region has the DNA TGTGCCAGCAGTCACCCGTCGGGGTACCAGTACTTC.

The chain uses TRBV2 and TRBJ1-4, with TRBD1 matching over 8 bases. CDR1 SNHLY and CDR2 FYNNEI come from the germline V gene. The junction had 10 bases not matched to a gene; V was cut back by 5 bases and J by 8 bases. This CDR3 is 15 amino acids long. The CDR3 DNA reads as TGTGCCAGCAGTCCTAGCGGGACAGGCCTCGAAAAACTGTTTTTT. Amino acids: CASSPSGTGLEKLFF.

The genes are TRBV7-6 and TRBJ2-1; 10 bases are shared with TRBD2. Per germline, CDR1 SGHVS and CDR2 FNYEAQ. Unmatched junction bases numbered 15, after V lost 2 bases and J lost 8 bases. The CDR3 totals 18 residues. In DNA form, the CDR3 reads TGTGCCAGCAGCTTAAATGCGTTGGGGATAGCGGGGGGCCATGAGCAGTTCTTC. It is translated as CASSLNALGIAGGHEQFF. Full variable domain (rest looked up from reference TRBV7-6 and TRBJ2-1): GAGVSQSPRYKVTKRGQDVALRCDPISGHVSLYWYRQALGQGPEFLTYFNYEAQQDKSGLPNDRFSAERPEGSISTLTIQRTEQRDSAMYRCASSLNALGIAGGHEQFFGPGTRLTVL.

On this clone itself: This sample includes further DNA sequences coding for the same CDR3. The CDR3 loop reads CASSLAAGGQETQYF. The CDR3 coding sequence is TGTGCCAGCAGCTTAGCGGCGGGGGGGCAAGAGACCCAGTACTTC. This chain joins TRBV5-5 and TRBJ2-5; the match to TRBD2 covers 9 bases. Per the germline V gene, CDR1 is SGHKS and CDR2 is YYEKEE (reference sequence). J gave up 2 bases and V 2 bases, and 4 bases lay outside the gene matches. The CDR3 extends over 15 amino acids.

V is TRBV19 and J is TRBJ2-3; 9 bases map to TRBD1. CDR1 is LNHDA, CDR2 SQIVND, per germline (reference sequence). CDR3 length equals 15 residues. After removal of 6 bases from V and 0 bases from J, the junction contained 4 bases not matched to a gene. This CDR3 reads CASRRDRASTDTQYF. DNA of the CDR3: TGTGCCAGTAGAAGGGACAGGGCTAGCACAGATACGCAGTATTTT.

The rearrangement links TRBV10-2 to TRBJ1-2, with TRBD1 as a possible D gene (5 bases). The CDR3 spans 12 residues. V was pared by 8 bases and J by 4 bases, with 11 bases between. Looked up from germline, CDR1 is WSHSY and CDR2 is SAAADI. The CDR3 nucleotides read TGCGCCAGCCTGACAGATTCCTATGGCTACACCTTC. It translates to CASLTDSYGYTF.

J is TRBJ1-6 and V is TRBV5-8; 8 bases are shared with TRBD1. The CDR3 runs 17 residues. V dropped 4 bases and J dropped 8; count of bases not matched to a gene: 14. Germline V gene data show CDR1 as SGHTS and CDR2 as YDEGEE. Here the CDR3 reads CASSGDRTGSGYSPLHF. CDR3 nucleotides: TGTGCCAGCAGCGGCGATCGGACAGGGAGTGGATATTCACCCCTCCACTTT. Combining the CDR3 with reference TRBV5-8 and TRBJ1-6 gives the whole variable domain EAGVTQSPTHLIKTRGQQATLRCSPISGHTSVYWYQQALGLGLQFLLWYDEGEERNRGNFPPRFSGRQFPNYSSELNVNALELEDSALYLCASSGDRTGSGYSPLHFGNGTRLTVT.

V usage is TRBV6-5 and J usage is TRBJ2-5; possibly TRBD1 for D (6 bases). V dropped 6 bases and J dropped 2 bases, with 10 bases sitting between them. CDR1 and CDR2 (germline): MNHEY, SVGAGI. There are 13 residues in the CDR3. The CDR3 loop reads CASRTGTQETQYF. CDR3 DNA sequence: TGTGCCAGCAGAACAGGGACACAAGAGACCCAGTACTTC.

V gene TRBV30 combines with J gene TRBJ1-6, with D perhaps matching TRBD1 (5 bases). Trimming took 0 bases from V and 7 from J, leaving 13 bases between them. The germline V gene encodes CDR1 GTSNPN and CDR2 SVGIG (reference sequence). The CDR3 sequence is 15 residues long. The CDR3 protein is CAWSVLGGTNSPLHF. The CDR3 nucleotides are TGTGCCTGGAGTGTACTGGGCGGGACCAATTCACCCCTCCACTTT.

The chain recombines TRBV11-2 with TRBJ2-7; TRBD2 matches 7 bases. V shed 3 bases, J shed 0 bases, and the junction held 5 bases outside the gene matches. This CDR3 contains 15 residues. Germline CDR1 reads SGHAT; CDR2 reads FQNNGV. The CDR3 sequence is CASSLALAASYEQYF. DNA for the CDR3: TGTGCCAGCAGCTTGGCTCTAGCGGCCTCCTACGAGCAGTACTTC. Complete variable domain (other parts from reference TRBV11-2 and TRBJ2-7): EAGVAQSPRYKIIEKRQSVAFWCNPISGHATLYWYQQILGQGPKLLIQFQNNGVVDDSQLPKDRFSAERLKGVDSTLKIQPAKLEDSAVYLCASSLALAASYEQYFGPGTRLTVT.

This clone was found a few times. This chain joins TRBV9 and TRBJ2-5, with D tentatively TRBD2 (5 bases). Trimming took off 4 bases at V and 4 bases at J, with 14 bases between the two ends. This CDR3 has 14 residues. Germline V gene lookup returns CDR1 SGDLS and CDR2 YYNGEE. CDR3 sequence: CASSPGLTLETQYF. In DNA, the CDR3 is TGTGCCAGCAGCCCCGGACTTACCTTAGAGACCCAGTACTTC. Using reference TRBV9 and TRBJ2-5 for the parts outside the CDR3, the full variable domain is DSGVTQTPKHLITATGQRVTLRCSPRSGDLSVYWYQQSLDQGLQFLIQYYNGEERAKGNILERFSAQQFPDLHSELNLSSLELGDSALYFCASSPGLTLETQYFGPGTRLLVL.

This clone was counted a few times. V is TRBV7-2 and J is TRBJ1-5, with D hard to call. Trimming left V 3 bases short and J 5 bases short, with 5 bases between. The CDR3 extends over 12 amino acids. Germline lookup yields CDR1 SGHTA and CDR2 FQGNSA. Here the CDR3 DNA reads TGTGCCAGCAGCTTTATGTATCAGCCCCAGCATTTT. Residues: CASSFMYQPQHF.

In DNA, the CDR3 is TGTGCCAGCAGTTATATGAACGGGGAAAAACTGTTTTTT. Protein sequence: CASSYMNGEKLFF. The chain links TRBV6-5 to TRBJ1-4; D gene uncertain. Looked up from germline, CDR1 is MNHEY and CDR2 is SVGAGI. The CDR3 is 13 amino acids. The V end was cut by 3 bases, the J end by 8 bases, with 10 bases between.

The V call is TRBV6-6, the J call TRBJ2-3; a possible D gene is TRBD1 (5 bases). The CDR3 extends over 14 amino acids. Deletions cut 4 bases from V and 1 base from J, with 9 bases between. Per the germline V gene, CDR1 is MNHNY and CDR2 is SVGAGI (reference sequence). CDR3 sequence (DNA): TGTGCCAGCAGTTTACAGGACCGCACAGATACGCAGTATTTT. It specifies CASSLQDRTDTQYF.

The V call is TRBV5-6, the J call TRBJ1-6; D is ambiguous. This CDR3 comprises 17 residues. V dropped 0 bases and J dropped 0 bases, with 10 bases sitting between them. Germline-derived CDR1 and CDR2 are SGHDT and YYEEEE. The CDR3 sequence is CASSLAGSSSYNSPLHF. CDR3 nucleotides: TGTGCCAGCAGCTTGGCAGGTTCGAGCTCCTATAATTCACCCCTCCACTTT. The full variable domain, rest sourced from reference TRBV5-6 and TRBJ1-6, is DAGVTQSPTHLIKTRGQQVTLRCSPKSGHDTVSWYQQALGQGPQFIFQYYEEEERQRGNFPDRFSGHQFPNYSSELNVNALLLGDSALYLCASSLAGSSSYNSPLHFGNGTRLTVT.

The chain carries TRBV7-9 and TRBJ1-5; 11 nucleotides agree with TRBD1. Unmatched junction bases numbered 3, after V lost 5 bases and J lost 6 bases. CDR1 SEHNR and CDR2 FQNEAQ come from the germline V gene (reference sequence). The CDR3 length is 14 residues. CDR3 region: CASSEDRGRQPQHF. CDR3 DNA: TGTGCCAGCAGCGAGGACAGGGGGCGTCAGCCCCAGCATTTT.